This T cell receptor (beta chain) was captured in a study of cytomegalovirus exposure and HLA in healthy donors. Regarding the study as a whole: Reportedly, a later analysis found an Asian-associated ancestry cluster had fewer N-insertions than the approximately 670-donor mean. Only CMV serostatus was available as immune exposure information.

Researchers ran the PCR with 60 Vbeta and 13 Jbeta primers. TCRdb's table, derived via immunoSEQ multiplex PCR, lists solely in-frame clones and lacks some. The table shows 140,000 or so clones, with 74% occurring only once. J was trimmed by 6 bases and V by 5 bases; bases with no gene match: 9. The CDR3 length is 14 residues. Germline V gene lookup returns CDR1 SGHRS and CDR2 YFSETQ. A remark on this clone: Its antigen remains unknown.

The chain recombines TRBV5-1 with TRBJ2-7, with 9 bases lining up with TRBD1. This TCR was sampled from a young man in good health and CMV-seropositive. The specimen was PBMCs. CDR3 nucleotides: TGCGCCAGCAGTCCGCTGGGACAGGGAATCGAGCAGTACTTC. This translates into CASSPLGQGIEQYF.